Listed below are T cell receptor beta chains from one sample, sequenced in a study of blood T cell repertoires in COVID-19. Generated by immunoSEQ multiplex PCR, the TCRdb table keeps only in-frame clones and is missing some. The repertoire holds 95,000 or so clones, with 86% as singletons. The sample taken for sequencing was peripheral blood. The source of these receptors is a man of 80 years or more with active or convalescent COVID-19. CDR3s include the opening cysteine and the closing phenylalanine or tryptophan. D genes are given only for firm matches. Expanded clones get a size class; other rows say once, few or many, or leave the size out.

abundance	v_gene	j_gene	d_gene	CDR3aa	CDR3nt
NA	TRBV4-3	TRBJ1-6	TRBD1	CASSQDREVSPLHF	TGCGCCAGCAGCCAGGACAGGGAGGTATCACCCCTCCACTTT
NA	TRBV4-1	TRBJ2-1	NA	CASSQDRLRRNEQFF	TGCGCCAGCAGCCAAGATCGACTCCGAAGGAATGAGCAGTTCTTC
NA	TRBV15	TRBJ2-7	TRBD2	CATSSRTVLAGLGEQYF	TGTGCCACCAGCAGCAGGACGGTACTAGCGGGGCTGGGCGAGCAGTACTTC
NA	TRBV7-9	TRBJ1-2	TRBD1	CASSLGQGAGYTF	TGTGCCAGCAGCTTAGGACAGGGGGCAGGCTACACCTTC
NA	TRBV2	TRBJ2-1	TRBD1	CASRQTGSGEQFF	TGTGCCAGCAGGCAGACAGGGAGTGGTGAGCAGTTCTTC
NA	TRBV19	TRBJ2-1	NA	CATTTSHGNEQFF	TGTGCTACTACTACCTCCCACGGCAATGAGCAGTTCTTC
NA	TRBV11-3	TRBJ1-1	NA	CASSLSVNTEAFF	TGTGCCAGCAGCTTATCGGTGAACACTGAAGCTTTCTTT
NA	TRBV28	TRBJ1-3	TRBD1	CASSPTTGALSGNTIYF	TGTGCCAGCAGTCCAACGACAGGGGCCCTCTCTGGAAACACCATATATTTT
few	TRBV5-4	TRBJ2-1	NA	CASSQNYLEQFF	TGTGCCAGCAGCCAAAACTACCTTGAGCAGTTCTTC
NA	TRBV18	TRBJ1-6	TRBD1	CASSPPGSGRGYSPLHF	TGTGCCAGCTCACCACCCGGATCGGGCAGGGGGTATTCACCCCTCCACTTT
NA	TRBV7-2	TRBJ1-2	NA	CASSRDGRESYGYTF	TGTGCCAGCAGCCGGGACGGGAGGGAGAGCTATGGCTACACCTTC
NA	TRBV9	TRBJ2-1	NA	CASSLSSDSYNEQFF	TGTGCCAGCAGCCTAAGTAGCGACTCCTACAATGAGCAGTTCTTC
NA	TRBV27	TRBJ1-1	TRBD1	CASSPIGQGNTEAFF	TGTGCCAGCAGTCCGATTGGACAGGGGAACACTGAAGCTTTCTTT
NA	TRBV12-2	TRBJ2-7	NA	CASRPPRATENSCVEQYF	TGTGCAAGTCGCCCGCCCAGGGCGACCGAGAATAGTTGCGTTGAGCAGTACTTC
NA	TRBV18	TRBJ1-1	TRBD1	CASSPPNRGGDTEAFF	TGTGCCAGCTCACCACCGAACAGGGGCGGCGACACTGAAGCTTTCTTT
NA	TRBV7-2	TRBJ1-6	NA	CASSLTPRSSYNSPLHF	TGTGCCAGCAGCCTTACCCCCCGGAGCTCCTATAATTCACCCCTCCACTTT
NA	TRBV28	TRBJ1-1	NA	CASRSVNTEAFF	TGTGCCAGCAGATCCGTGAACACTGAAGCTTTCTTT
few	TRBV7-9	TRBJ2-1	TRBD2	CASSSTPGLADNEQFF	TGTGCCAGCAGCTCAACTCCGGGACTAGCGGACAATGAGCAGTTCTTC
NA	TRBV11-2	TRBJ2-3	NA	CASSFLFGMSDYTDTQYF	TGTGCCAGCAGCTTTCTTTTCGGGATGTCAGACTACACAGATACGCAGTATTTT
NA	TRBV4-1	TRBJ1-2	NA	CASSQDVLAGYTF	TGCGCCAGCAGCCAAGATGTCCTAGCCGGCTACACCTTC
NA	TRBV18	TRBJ2-5	TRBD2	CASSPPAGGPGETQYF	TGTGCCAGCTCACCCCCAGCGGGAGGGCCAGGAGAGACCCAGTACTTC
NA	TRBV4-2	TRBJ1-5	NA	CASSQEFSFQTQHF	TGTGCCAGCAGCCAAGAGTTTTCGTTCCAGACCCAGCATTTT
NA	TRBV12-5	TRBJ2-7	TRBD2	CASGLGSGSYEQYF	TGTGCTAGTGGTTTGGGGAGCGGGAGTTACGAGCAGTACTTC
NA	TRBV7-2	TRBJ2-7	NA	CASSLMRDEQYF	TGTGCCAGCAGCTTAATGAGGGACGAGCAGTACTTC
NA	TRBV27	TRBJ2-5	TRBD2	CASTPPKGGREGFLKETQYF	TGTGCCAGCACTCCTCCTAAGGGGGGCCGGGAGGGCTTCCTTAAAGAGACCCAGTACTTC
NA	TRBV5-6	TRBJ1-1	NA	CASRLGGTGNTEAFF	TGTGCCAGCAGACTGGGGGGGACGGGGAACACTGAAGCTTTCTTT
NA	TRBV7-3	TRBJ2-1	NA	CASSRDLANEQFF	TGTGCCAGCAGCCGGGACCTAGCGAATGAGCAGTTCTTC
NA	TRBV4-1	TRBJ1-1	NA	CASSQDWGGKTEAFF	TGCGCCAGCAGCCAAGATTGGGGGGGGAAGACTGAAGCTTTCTTT
NA	TRBV12-1	TRBJ2-5	NA	CASSFVGLAGVHQETQYF	TGTGCCAGCAGCTTTGTTGGGCTAGCGGGAGTTCACCAAGAGACCCAGTACTTC
NA	TRBV3-1/TRBV3-2	TRBJ1-1	NA	CASSIRGMNTEAFF	TGTGCCAGCAGCATCAGGGGTATGAACACTGAAGCTTTCTTT
NA	TRBV6-6	TRBJ1-1	NA	CASSYLTGGIEAFF	TGTGCCAGCAGTTACCTGACGGGGGGCATTGAAGCTTTCTTT
NA	TRBV7-8	TRBJ1-1	TRBD1	CASSSDRISTMNTEAFF	TGTGCCAGCAGCTCGGACAGGATATCAACTATGAACACTGAAGCTTTCTTT
once	TRBV9	TRBJ2-1	TRBD2	CASSEGAGGPNEQFF	TGTGCCAGCAGCGAAGGAGCGGGAGGGCCTAATGAGCAGTTCTTC
NA	TRBV10-3	TRBJ1-2	TRBD1	CAISSNRGPVYGYTF	TGTGCCATCAGCTCGAACAGGGGGCCGGTTTATGGCTACACCTTC
once	TRBV6-2/TRBV6-3	TRBJ1-2	NA	CASSYDTGFYGYTF	TGTGCCAGCAGTTACGACACAGGGTTTTATGGCTACACCTTC
NA	TRBV4-3	TRBJ1-2	TRBD1	CASSQRDRGNYGYTF	TGCGCCAGCAGCCAAAGGGACAGGGGGAACTATGGCTACACCTTC
NA	TRBV5-5	TRBJ2-7	TRBD1	CASNTQPGQGSYEQYF	TGTGCCAGCAATACCCAACCGGGACAGGGCTCCTACGAGCAGTACTTC
NA	TRBV14	TRBJ2-3	NA	CASSQAGTSTDTQYF	TGTGCCAGCAGCCAAGCTGGGACTAGCACAGATACGCAGTATTTT
NA	TRBV11-2	TRBJ2-3	NA	CASSFEGHTDTQYF	TGTGCCAGCAGCTTCGAGGGCCACACAGATACGCAGTATTTT
NA	TRBV4-2	TRBJ1-2	NA	CASSQLTNYGYTF	TGTGCCAGCAGCCAACTAACTAACTATGGCTACACCTTC
NA	TRBV7-2	TRBJ1-1	NA	CASSTSQYTEAFF	TGTGCCAGCAGCACCAGTCAGTACACTGAAGCTTTCTTT
once	TRBV14	TRBJ2-7	TRBD2	CASSPRTSGYEQYF	TGTGCCAGCAGCCCACGGACTAGCGGCTACGAGCAGTACTTC
NA	TRBV28	TRBJ1-2	TRBD1	CASSLDAGGYGYTF	TGTGCCAGCAGTTTAGATGCAGGGGGCTATGGCTACACCTTC
NA	TRBV14	TRBJ1-1	NA	CASSRTPMNTEAFF	TGTGCCAGCAGCCGGACACCCATGAACACTGAAGCTTTCTTT
NA	TRBV11-2	TRBJ2-5	TRBD2	CASRPGGRVETQYF	TGTGCCAGCAGACCGGGGGGAAGGGTGGAGACCCAGTACTTC
NA	TRBV2	TRBJ1-6	NA	CASSEAEARNSPLHF	TGTGCCAGCAGTGAAGCAGAAGCCCGGAATTCACCCCTCCACTTT